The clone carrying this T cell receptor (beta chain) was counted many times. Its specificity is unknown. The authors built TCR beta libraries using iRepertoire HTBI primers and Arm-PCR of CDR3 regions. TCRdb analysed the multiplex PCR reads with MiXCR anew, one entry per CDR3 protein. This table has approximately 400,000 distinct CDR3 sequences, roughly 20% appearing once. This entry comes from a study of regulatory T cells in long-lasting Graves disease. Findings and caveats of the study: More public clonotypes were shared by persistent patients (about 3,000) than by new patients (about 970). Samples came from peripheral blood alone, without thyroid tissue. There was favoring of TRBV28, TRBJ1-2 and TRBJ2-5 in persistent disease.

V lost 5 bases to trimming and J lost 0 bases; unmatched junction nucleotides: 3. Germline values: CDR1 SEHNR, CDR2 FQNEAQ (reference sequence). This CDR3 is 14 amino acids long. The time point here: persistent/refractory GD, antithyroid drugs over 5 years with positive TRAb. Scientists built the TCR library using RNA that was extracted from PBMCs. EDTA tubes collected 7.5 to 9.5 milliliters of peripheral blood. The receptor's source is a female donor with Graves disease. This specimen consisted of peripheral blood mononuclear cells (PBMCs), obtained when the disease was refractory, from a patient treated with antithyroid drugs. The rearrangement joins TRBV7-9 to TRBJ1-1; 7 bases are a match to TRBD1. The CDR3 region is CASSMGTVNTEAFF. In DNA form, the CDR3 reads TGTGCCAGCAGCATGGGGACAGTGAACACTGAAGCTTTCTTT.